One sample yielded the 10 T cell receptor beta chains listed below, sequenced in a study of Ad26.COV2.S vaccination and SARS-CoV-2 variants. Treatment described: over 15 received Ad26.COV2.S at low or high dose, single or two shots; several received placebo; per-sample allocation not given. Repertoires come from day 63 after the first vaccine or placebo injection. Libraries were prepared by immunoSEQ multiplex PCR; TCRdb keeps only in-frame clonotypes and omits some of them. The sample records about 350,000 clones, around nine tenths being singletons. The input for sequencing was peripheral blood, taken in a trial of Ad26.COV2.S vaccine versus placebo. Receptors originate from a person aged 18-65 years who received the Ad26.COV2.S COVID-19 vaccine or a placebo.

The chain uses TRBV11-2 and TRBJ2-3; a weak D match, TRBD1 (5 bases). Per germline, CDR1 SGHAT and CDR2 FQNNGV. Trimming removed 2 bases from V and 0 bases from J, with 9 bases in between. The CDR3 consists of 15 residues. The chain's CDR3 is CASSLRDRSTDTQYF. DNA of the CDR3: TGTGCCAGCAGCTTACGAGACAGAAGCACAGATACGCAGTATTTT. The full variable domain, completed using reference TRBV11-2 and TRBJ2-3, is EAGVAQSPRYKIIEKRQSVAFWCNPISGHATLYWYQQILGQGPKLLIQFQNNGVVDDSQLPKDRFSAERLKGVDSTLKIQPAKLEDSAVYLCASSLRDRSTDTQYFGPGTRLTVL.

The chain recombines TRBV5-8 with TRBJ1-5; maybe TRBD1 (5 bases). CDR3 length: 20 residues. Germline V CDR1 and CDR2: SGHTS, YDEGEE. Trimming took off 4 bases at V and 0 bases at J, with 26 bases between the two ends. DNA for the CDR3: TGTGCCAGCAGCGCGGCCGATATAAGGGGCCGGGGGTATAGCAATCAGCCCCAGCATTTT. Protein product: CASSAADIRGRGYSNQPQHF.

The chain carries TRBV4-1 and TRBJ1-2, with TRBD1 as a possible D gene (5 bases). CDR1 MGHRA and CDR2 YSYEKL come from the germline V gene. This CDR3 contains 14 residues. The germline V and J ends were trimmed by 7 bases and 5 bases, with 17 bases remaining between them. The chain's CDR3 is CASKSPGTSYGYTF. CDR3 nucleotides: TGCGCCAGCAAGTCTCCCGGGACGTCATATGGCTACACCTTC.

The chain carries TRBV20-1 and TRBJ2-7, with TRBD2 matching 9 bases. The CDR3 consists of 17 residues. In germline, CDR1 is DFQATT, CDR2 SNEGSKA (reference sequence). V lost 3 bases and J lost 5; bases outside the gene matches: 17. The CDR3 bases are TGCAGTGCTAGTCCCGGGAAATTAGCGGGAGCCGGCCACGAGCAGTACTTC. Translation gives CSASPGKLAGAGHEQYF.

J is TRBJ2-7 and V is TRBV3-1 (or the pseudogene TRBV3-2); D may be TRBD1 (5 bases). The CDR3 spans 12 residues. CDR1 and CDR2 (germline): LGHDT, YNNKEL (reference sequence). V was trimmed by 4 bases and J by 4 bases, leaving 8 bases between them. The CDR3 loop reads CASSRQTYEQYF. DNA for the CDR3: TGTGCCAGCAGCCGACAGACATACGAGCAGTACTTC.

The chain uses TRBV7-9 and TRBJ1-2; tentative D call: TRBD1 (5 bases). The CDR3 loop spans 12 amino acids. Trimming left V 5 bases short and J 7 bases short, with 11 bases between. Per germline, CDR1 SEHNR and CDR2 FQNEAQ (reference sequence). The CDR3 loop reads CASSHGQAGYTF. The CDR3 DNA reads as TGTGCCAGCAGCCACGGACAAGCTGGCTACACCTTC.

The rearrangement uses TRBV5-1 and TRBJ1-4; 9 nucleotides match TRBD1. The J segment lost 8 bases and the V segment lost 2 bases, leaving 1 base of the junction unmatched. This CDR3 is 13 amino acids long. CDR1 and CDR2 from the germline V gene are SGHRS and YFSETQ. CDR3 sequence reads: CASSLQGAEKLFF. CDR3 nucleotide sequence: TGCGCCAGCAGCTTACAGGGGGCCGAAAAACTGTTTTTT.

This chain connects TRBV4-2 to TRBJ1-5; weak D call: TRBD1 (6 bases). The germline V and J ends were trimmed by 4 bases and 6 bases, with 16 bases remaining between them. The V gene's germline CDR1 is LGHNA and CDR2 YNFKEQ. The CDR3 covers 15 residues. The CDR3 is CASSPSSGTLQPQHF. In nucleotides, the CDR3 is TGTGCCAGCAGCCCGAGCTCCGGGACACTTCAGCCCCAGCATTTT.

The chain employs TRBV3-1 (or the pseudogene TRBV3-2) and TRBJ2-1; D is possibly TRBD1 or TRBD2 (5 bases each). The CDR3 has 14 residues. Germline V gives CDR1 LGHDT, CDR2 YNNKEL (reference sequence). Trimming removed 5 bases at V and 4 bases at J, with 12 bases between. In DNA form, the CDR3 reads TGTGCCAGCAGCGGGGGTGGGGAGTACAATGAGCAGTTCTTC. The encoded protein is CASSGGGEYNEQFF.

In this sample, this clone turned up once. The genes are TRBV7-2 and TRBJ1-5, with 9 bases identical to TRBD1. This CDR3 is 14 amino acids long. Germline lookup yields CDR1 SGHTA and CDR2 FQGNSA. V gave up 5 bases and J gave up 5 bases; unmatched junction bases: 4. This CDR3 is CASSPRQGDQPQHF. The CDR3 nucleotides read TGTGCCAGCAGCCCTCGACAGGGGGATCAGCCCCAGCATTTT.